This T cell receptor beta chain stems from a study of cytomegalovirus exposure and HLA in healthy donors. For the study at large: A preliminary data release comprised tens of millions of unique TCRs obtained from HLA-typed donors. Study results and caveats: Common viral pathogens (according to a later analysis) appeared linked to several of the most significant clusters. Cytomegalovirus association was listed for 150 or so TCR beta chains. In a later analysis, productive TCRs from donors in an Asian-associated ancestry cluster reportedly carried fewer N-insertions than the cohort mean.

As to this clone: The antigen is unknown.

The junction had 7 bases not matched to a gene; V was cut back by 7 bases and J by 4 bases. The CDR3 loop spans 15 amino acids. Germline loops: CDR1 ENHRY, CDR2 SYGVKD. PCR was performed using 60 Vbeta and 13 Jbeta primers. The data were produced by immunoSEQ multiplex PCR, yet TCRdb's version contains in-frame clones alone and is incomplete. This sample has fewer than 200,000 clones; 78% occur once, and the top ten carry 12% to 15%. This TCR was sampled from a woman in her 30s in good health and CMV-seropositive. The chain uses TRBV10-3 and TRBJ2-2; 9 bases agree with TRBD1. Sequenced input: PBMCs. Written as DNA, the CDR3 is TGTGCCATCAAAGAGACGACAGGGGGCACCGGGGAGCTGTTTTTT. It specifies CAIKETTGGTGELFF.